Listed here is a single T cell receptor beta chain. The CDR3 has 11 amino acids. The V end lost 3 bases, the J end lost 5 bases, and 4 bases lay between the germline ends. The record originates from a study of blood T cell repertoires in COVID-19. Study details: Donors in the United States, Italy and Spain gave samples during acute or convalescent COVID-19. The cDNA or gDNA used as material had been derived from T cells, B-cell-depleted T cells, or PBMCs.

In the study's own analysis: Amplification from reference gene primers served as the basis for estimated nucleated cell counts. Profiling relied on immunoSEQ multiplex PCR, and the TCRdb table lists in-frame clones only, not all of them. V, J and clone size were drawn from that table, and D and trimming were deduced from the DNA. The sample lists around 94,000 clones, 60% to 80% occurring once. The V gene is TRBV12-3 or TRBV12-4, the J gene TRBJ1-1; D remains unclear. This sequence was found in a man in his sixties with active or convalescent COVID-19. The material sequenced was peripheral blood. The CDR3 region is CASSFRTEAFF. In nucleotides, the CDR3 is TGTGCCAGCAGTTTTAGAACTGAAGCTTTCTTT.